The 4 T cell receptor beta chains listed next were all sequenced from one sample in a study of shared clonotypes between healthy human individuals. Selected positively for CCR7 and CD45RO-negative, naive CD8 cells excluded terminally differentiated effector memory CD45RA+ cells. Here immunoSEQ multiplex PCR was the method, and the copy in TCRdb shows in-frame clones only, minus some. The sample carries roughly 850,000 clones, 96% recorded once. Sequencing was carried out using naive CD8+ T cells sorted from blood. The receptors were sampled from a man aged 30 to 39 in good health.

The chain carries TRBV4-1 and TRBJ2-7, with 7 bases that match TRBD2. V lost 3 bases, J lost 5 bases, and 4 bases stayed unmatched. Germline CDR1 is MGHRA and CDR2 is YSYEKL. The CDR3 has 13 residues. CDR3: CASSQRGGDEQYF. Here the CDR3 DNA reads TGCGCCAGCAGCCAGCGCGGGGGTGACGAGCAGTACTTC.

The chain has TRBV10-3 and TRBJ1-3; D is uncertain. Between the trimmed V and J ends, which lost 0 bases and 0 bases, there was a span of 9 bases. The CDR3 covers 16 residues. Germline assignment: CDR1 ENHRY and CDR2 SYGVKD. In DNA, the CDR3 is TGTGCCATCAGTGAGTCGACCCCCGGCTCTGGAAACACCATATATTTT. Its translation is CAISESTPGSGNTIYF.

This chain uses TRBV7-6 with TRBJ2-1; D is ambiguous. V gave up 5 bases and J gave up 2 bases, with 7 bases separating them. Germline values: CDR1 SGHVS, CDR2 FNYEAQ. The CDR3 extends over 13 amino acids. CDR3 nucleotides: TGTGCCAGCAGCCTCTCTGCCTACAATGAGCAGTTCTTC. This sequence encodes CASSLSAYNEQFF.

The chain joins TRBV2 to TRBJ2-7, with 7 bases aligning to TRBD1. CDR3 size: 16 residues. Germline V CDR1 and CDR2: SNHLY, FYNNEI. After removal of 4 bases from V and 3 bases from J, the junction contained 12 bases not matched to a gene. CDR3 residues: CASSGDSDALDYEQYF. In DNA, the CDR3 is TGTGCCAGCAGTGGGGACAGTGATGCCTTGGACTACGAGCAGTACTTC.